Listed below are T cell receptor beta chains from one sample, sequenced in a study of breast tumors, draining lymph nodes, adjacent tissues. Via MiXCR, TCRdb re-called the multiplex PCR reads, giving one row per CDR3 protein. The data hold about 89,000 distinct CDR3 sequences, with more than 25% observed a single time. The sample was axillary lymph node tissue. These receptors originate from a female donor with breast cancer. Some clones in this sample may be carry-over from other donors' samples. Both conserved end residues are trimmed from each CDR3. The order of the fields is CDR3 length, J gene, D gene, V gene, CDR3 protein. The D gene is left open where the match is weak.

13	TRBJ2-6	.	TRBV7-3	ASSRGGSGANVLT
13	TRBJ2-5	.	TRBV5-5	ATSLRAARQETQY
13	TRBJ2-1	TRBD2	TRBV14	ASSQTWTSASKQF
13	TRBJ2-5	TRBD1	TRBV6-1	ASRTTFDRAETQY
16	TRBJ2-2	.	TRBV12-3/TRBV12-4	ASSAGTAYEQYFGELF
11	TRBJ1-4	TRBD1	TRBV30	ARTGGNNEKLF
11	TRBJ2-3	.	TRBV20-1	SAEQGSTDTQY
11	TRBJ1-2	TRBD1	TRBV5-1	ASSLGEQGGYT
14	TRBJ2-6	.	TRBV11-1	ASSLGAPSGANVLT
16	TRBJ2-2	TRBD1	TRBV7-8	ASSSLTGTGSFTGELF
12	TRBJ2-3	TRBD2	TRBV20-1	GASGSGATDTQY
12	TRBJ1-5	TRBD1	TRBV4-2	ASSPGTGHQPQH
15	TRBJ2-3	TRBD2	TRBV10-3	AISESTTTSGRDTQY
16	TRBJ2-7	.	TRBV7-2	ASSPLWSSGRSTLEQY
14	TRBJ1-4	TRBD1	TRBV20-1	SAKPDRGLSVEKLF
13	TRBJ2-3	TRBD2	TRBV7-8	ASSLTSATTDTQY
15	TRBJ2-5	TRBD1	TRBV7-9	ASSFFVGQSYQETQY
17	TRBJ2-4	TRBD2	TRBV6-1	ASSEVTGGLIRAKNIQY
12	TRBJ1-4	TRBD1	TRBV2	ASDRQGTNEKLF
11	TRBJ2-3	.	TRBV5-1	ASSLGGVNTQY
14	TRBJ2-2	.	TRBV24-1	ATSALGGQNTGELF
10	TRBJ2-5	TRBD1	TRBV18	ASSQGAETQY
12	TRBJ2-7	.	TRBV20-1	SAPGDKSSYEQY
13	TRBJ2-7	.	TRBV7-2	ASSLFLPGHYEQY